The 23 T cell receptor beta chains listed next were all sequenced from one sample in a study of T cell responses to AZD1222 COVID-19 vaccine. The method was immunoSEQ multiplex PCR; TCRdb's version includes in-frame clones alone and lacks a portion of them. The data contain about 180,000 clones, around 91% of them seen just once; the ten biggest clones take up 6% to 8%. The sample in question was peripheral blood, obtained on day 0 of AZD1222 vaccination. The source is an adult in good health.

The chain couples TRBV7-3 to TRBJ1-1; D gene uncertain. The CDR3 totals 18 residues. In germline, CDR1 is SGHTA, CDR2 FQGTGA. Trimming took 5 bases from V and 3 from J, leaving 25 bases between them. The CDR3 DNA reads TGTGCCAGCAGCCCGACCAGTTTGAGTGGACGCCGGGACACTGAAGCTTTCTTT. This sequence encodes CASSPTSLSGRRDTEAFF.

The chain employs TRBV23-1 and TRBJ2-2, with TRBD1 as a possible D gene (6 bases). TRBV23-1 is an ORF, and what it does is uncertain. The CDR3 consists of 16 residues. V gave up 6 bases and J gave up 0 bases, with 14 bases separating them. The CDR3 DNA follows: TGCGCCAGCAGAGTAGTGGACAGCGCGAACACCGGGGAGCTGTTTTTT. This encodes CASRVVDSANTGELFF.

Concerning this clone: Within the sample, other DNA sequences also encode this same CDR3. The chain is built from TRBV4-2 and TRBJ1-3; 11 nucleotides line up with TRBD1. V shed 3 bases and J 4 bases; nucleotides not matched to a gene: 2. The germline CDR1 and CDR2 sequences are LGHNA and YNFKEQ. The CDR3 totals 15 residues. CDR3 in amino acids: CASSQDRGRGNTIYF. CDR3 DNA sequence: TGTGCCAGCAGCCAGGACAGGGGGCGCGGAAACACCATATATTTT.

The V call is TRBV7-3, the J call TRBJ1-3; 10 nucleotides agree with TRBD1. The V gene end was trimmed by 4 bases and the J gene end by 1 base; junction bases not matched to a gene: 7. The CDR3 totals 17 residues. Germline V gene data show CDR1 as SGHTA and CDR2 as FQGTGA. The CDR3 sequence is CASSSRQGALSGNTIYF. In nucleotides, the CDR3 is TGTGCCAGCAGCTCTCGACAGGGGGCATTATCTGGAAACACCATATATTTT.

This clone was detected only once. The chain combines TRBV5-1 with TRBJ2-7, with D hard to call. This CDR3 spans 12 amino acids. The germline V gene encodes CDR1 SGHRS and CDR2 YFSETQ. Trimming took off 4 bases at V and 5 bases at J, with 10 bases between the two ends. CDR3 nucleotides: TGCGCCAGCAGCGCGAATTATAACGAGCAGTACTTC. It specifies CASSANYNEQYF.

This clone was recorded a few times. As DNA, the CDR3 is TGCGCCAGCAGCCAAGAATATGATCACAGGGGGTTCCTGTATGGCTACACCTTC. Its protein product is CASSQEYDHRGFLYGYTF. This chain uses TRBV4-1 with TRBJ1-2; 8 bases align to TRBD1. J lost 5 bases, V lost 0 bases, and 14 bases had no gene match. The length of the CDR3 is 18 residues. Germline V gene lookup returns CDR1 MGHRA and CDR2 YSYEKL.

The chain carries TRBV7-9 and TRBJ2-2; possibly TRBD2 for D (7 bases). Germline assignment: CDR1 SEHNR and CDR2 FQNEAQ (reference sequence). The germline V and J ends were trimmed by 5 bases and 7 bases, with 20 bases remaining between them. The CDR3 loop spans 16 amino acids. CDR3 loop: CASSTYRGGADGELFF. The CDR3 bases are TGTGCCAGCAGCACCTACCGTGGGGGGGCGGACGGGGAGCTGTTTTTT.

The chain combines TRBV5-1 with TRBJ2-5, with D uncertain. This CDR3 comprises 14 residues. Per germline, CDR1 SGHRS and CDR2 YFSETQ. V gave up 4 bases and J gave up 4 bases, with 14 bases separating them. The CDR3 DNA reads TGCGCCAGCAGCCCAGGCGTGGGGTTAGAGACCCAGTACTTC. Translated, it gives CASSPGVGLETQYF.

The chain carries TRBV4-3 and TRBJ2-4; 9 bases line up with TRBD2. The CDR3 loop spans 17 amino acids. From germline, CDR1 is LGHNA and CDR2 YSLEER. Trimming cost V 4 bases and J 1 base; bases outside gene matches: 8. CDR3 bases: TGCGCCAGCAGCCCCCGAGCGGCGGGGGGGGCCAAAAACATTCAGTACTTC. It is translated as CASSPRAAGGAKNIQYF.

The chain employs TRBV9 and TRBJ2-5; tentative D call: TRBD2 (6 bases). The CDR3 consists of 13 residues. Trimming took 1 base from V and 5 from J, leaving 9 bases between them. Germline CDR1 reads SGDLS; CDR2 reads YYNGEE. The CDR3 sequence: CASSVTSTETQYF. DNA of the CDR3: TGTGCCAGCAGCGTAACTAGCACGGAGACCCAGTACTTC.

V and J are TRBV7-3 and TRBJ1-2; TRBD1 matches 8 bases. The germline gives CDR1 SGHTA, CDR2 FQGTGA. V was clipped by 1 base and J by 6 bases; unmatched bases: 10. The CDR3 has 16 residues. CDR3 in DNA: TGTGCCAGCAGCTTAATAGCCAGGGGGCGCAGGAATGGCTACACCTTC. This sequence encodes CASSLIARGRRNGYTF. Complete variable domain (other parts from reference TRBV7-3 and TRBJ1-2): GAGVSQTPSNKVTEKGKYVELRCDPISGHTALYWYRQSLGQGPEFLIYFQGTGAADDSGLPNDRFFAVRPEGSVSTLKIQRTERGDSAVYLCASSLIARGRRNGYTFGSGTRLTVV.

This chain connects TRBV9 to TRBJ2-3, with D tentatively TRBD1 or TRBD2 (6 bases each). Germline lookup yields CDR1 SGDLS and CDR2 YYNGEE. V was trimmed by 4 bases and J by 4 bases, leaving 19 bases between them. The CDR3 is 16 amino acids. The CDR3 reads CASSREGGNPPDTQYF. DNA of the CDR3: TGTGCCAGCAGCCGCGAGGGGGGAAATCCCCCAGATACGCAGTATTTT.

This clone was seen just once. The chain recombines TRBV2 with TRBJ2-3, with unresolved D. Trimming removed 8 bases at V and 0 bases at J, with 12 bases between. Germline assignment: CDR1 SNHLY and CDR2 FYNNEI. The CDR3 has 14 residues. The CDR3 reads CASAVITSTDTQYF. DNA for the CDR3: TGTGCCAGCGCAGTGATTACTAGCACAGATACGCAGTATTTT.

This sequence joins TRBV24-1 and TRBJ2-1; TRBD1 is a possible D gene (5 bases). With 1 base removed from V and 4 bases from J, the gap between germline ends came to 7 bases. The CDR3 runs 14 residues. Germline CDR1 is KGHDR and CDR2 is SFDVKD. The CDR3 DNA reads as TGTGCCACCAGTGATTTCCAGGGTTACAATGAGCAGTTCTTC. As protein: CATSDFQGYNEQFF.

This clone was found once. The chain couples TRBV12-3 or TRBV12-4 to TRBJ2-1, with D hard to call. V was clipped by 6 bases and J by 7 bases, with 10 bases between them. The CDR3 contains 12 residues. CDR3 residues: CASSFLGNEQFF. The CDR3 nucleotides read TGTGCCAGCAGCTTTCTAGGGAATGAGCAGTTCTTC.

The sample holds one count of this clone. The chain uses TRBV10-3 and TRBJ1-3; D is ambiguous. CDR1 and CDR2 from the germline V gene are ENHRY and SYGVKD. The length of the CDR3 is 14 residues. V lost 6 bases to trimming and J lost 0 bases, with 9 bases between them. The CDR3 region is CAIRVPGSGNTIYF. DNA of the CDR3: TGTGCCATCAGGGTGCCCGGCTCTGGAAACACCATATATTTT.

This chain connects TRBV6-5 to TRBJ1-2; 9 bases map to TRBD1. Trimming cost V 6 bases and J 7 bases; bases outside gene matches: 12. The CDR3 runs 15 residues. Germline CDR1 is MNHEY and CDR2 is SVGAGI. CDR3 amino acids: CASRPKRTGESGYTF. The CDR3 nucleotides read TGTGCCAGCAGACCTAAAAGGACAGGGGAATCTGGCTACACCTTC.

This clone was recorded a few times. The chain is built from TRBV7-8 and TRBJ2-7, with D possibly matching TRBD1 (7 bases). CDR3 length: 15 amino acids. Germline CDR1 SGHVS, CDR2 FQNEAQ. Trimming took off 6 bases at V and 4 bases at J, with 19 bases between the two ends. The chain's CDR3 is CASSPPGGMLYEQYF. The CDR3 DNA reads as TGTGCCAGCAGTCCACCAGGGGGGATGCTATACGAGCAGTACTTC.

V is TRBV6-1 and J is TRBJ2-5; no firm D call. CDR3 length equals 13 residues. Trimming stripped 1 base from V and 5 bases from J, with 8 bases between. CDR1 is MNHNS, CDR2 SASEGT, per germline. The CDR3 protein is CASSEVGFETQYF. CDR3 DNA sequence: TGTGCCAGCAGTGAAGTGGGCTTTGAGACCCAGTACTTC.

The chain combines TRBV28 with TRBJ2-7; 7 bases are a match to TRBD1. This CDR3 spans 14 amino acids. Trimming took 3 bases from V and 5 from J; bases not matched to a gene: 7. CDR1 MDHEN and CDR2 SYDVKM come from the germline V gene. CDR3 sequence: CASSLRQGSDEQYF. As DNA, the CDR3 is TGTGCCAGCAGTTTGAGACAGGGCAGCGACGAGCAGTACTTC.

Note on this clone: Other DNA sequences in this specimen translate into the identical CDR3. This chain connects TRBV28 to TRBJ2-2; D could derive from TRBD1 or TRBD2 (5 bases each). Trimming removed 6 bases at V and 0 bases at J, with 8 bases between. CDR3 size: 14 residues. Germline V CDR1 and CDR2: MDHEN, SYDVKM. The CDR3 DNA follows: TGTGCCAGCAGCCGGGGACCGAACACCGGGGAGCTGTTTTTT. Its translation is CASSRGPNTGELFF.

J is TRBJ2-1 and V is TRBV2, with 7 nucleotides matching TRBD2. The CDR3 has 15 amino acids. The ends lost 7 bases at V and 6 bases at J; junction bases unmatched: 12. Germline CDR1 and CDR2: SNHLY and FYNNEI. The CDR3 loop is CASTAESGVGNEQFF. In nucleotides, the CDR3 is TGTGCCAGCACCGCAGAGAGCGGGGTAGGCAATGAGCAGTTCTTC.

The chain joins TRBV7-2 to TRBJ2-1, with 8 bases fitting TRBD2. V was pared by 1 base and J by 8 bases, with 7 bases of the junction left unmatched. This CDR3 has 15 amino acids. The germline gives CDR1 SGHTA, CDR2 FQGNSA. The DNA of the CDR3 is TGTGCCAGCAGCTTAGTGGGACTAGGGGATGATGAGCAGTTCTTC. Translated, it gives CASSLVGLGDDEQFF. Full variable domain (outside the CDR3, taken from reference TRBV7-2 and TRBJ2-1): GAGVSQSPSNKVTEKGKDVELRCDPISGHTALYWYRQSLGQGLEFLIYFQGNSAPDKSGLPSDRFSAERTGGSVSTLTIQRTQQEDSAVYLCASSLVGLGDDEQFFGPGTRLTVL.